The following is a T cell receptor (beta chain) sequence with its context. This sample is drawn from a study of blood T cell repertoires in COVID-19. V lost 3 bases and J lost 5; bases outside the gene matches: 13. The germline V gene has CDR1 SGDLS and CDR2 YYNGEE. The CDR3 is made up of 16 amino acids. Only in-frame clones appear in the TCRdb table, and some are missing; sequencing was by immunoSEQ multiplex PCR. The table has around 200,000 clones, about 84% seen once. The receptor comes from a person aged 70 to 79 with COVID-19, enrolled during active disease. The chain employs TRBV9 and TRBJ2-5; TRBD1 agrees at 7 bases. The sample consisted of peripheral blood. The CDR3 sequence: CASSGRGTVPGETQYF. The CDR3 DNA reads TGTGCCAGCAGCGGAAGAGGGACAGTCCCGGGGGAGACCCAGTACTTC.